These T cell receptor beta chains were read from a single sample in a study of shared clonotypes between healthy human individuals. Only in-frame clones appear in the TCRdb table, and some are missing; sequencing was by immunoSEQ multiplex PCR. The sample yields around 720,000 clones, roughly 73% seen once. Input material: memory CD4+ T cells sorted from blood. These receptors were taken from a woman aged 30 to 39 in good health. The CDR3 runs from the conserved cysteine through the conserved F or W. A D gene is named only where the DNA matches it firmly. Clone size, where shown, is once, few, many, or a class for clones that have expanded.

v_call: TRBV19; j_call: TRBJ2-1; clone_size: NA; d_call: TRBD1; cdr3_aa: CASSRQGANEQFF; cdr3_nt: TGTGCCAGTAGTCGACAGGGGGCAAATGAGCAGTTCTTC
v_call: TRBV11-2; j_call: TRBJ2-5; clone_size: NA; d_call: TRBD2; cdr3_aa: CASSLDRAGGPTQETQYF; cdr3_nt: TGTGCCAGCAGCTTAGATCGGGCGGGAGGGCCTACCCAAGAGACCCAGTACTTC
v_call: TRBV12-5; j_call: TRBJ2-4; clone_size: NA; d_call: NA; cdr3_aa: CASGLTYRRNIQYF; cdr3_nt: TGTGCTAGTGGTTTGACGTACCGGAGAAACATTCAGTACTTC
v_call: TRBV5-1; j_call: TRBJ2-5; clone_size: NA; d_call: NA; cdr3_aa: CASSLDRGGETQYF; cdr3_nt: TGCGCCAGCAGCTTGGATAGGGGGGGAGAGACCCAGTACTTC
v_call: TRBV28; j_call: TRBJ2-1; clone_size: NA; d_call: NA; cdr3_aa: CASSPYRFPKEQFF; cdr3_nt: TGTGCCAGCAGTCCCTATCGATTTCCGAAGGAGCAGTTCTTC
v_call: TRBV11-2; j_call: TRBJ2-7; clone_size: few; d_call: TRBD2; cdr3_aa: CASSLGSGSQYEQYF; cdr3_nt: TGTGCCAGCAGCTTAGGAAGCGGGAGCCAATACGAGCAGTACTTC
v_call: TRBV5-5; j_call: TRBJ2-7; clone_size: NA; d_call: TRBD2; cdr3_aa: CASSSRLARGYEQYF; cdr3_nt: TGTGCCAGCAGCTCCCGACTAGCGCGAGGTTACGAGCAGTACTTC
v_call: TRBV11-2; j_call: TRBJ2-1; clone_size: NA; d_call: NA; cdr3_aa: CASSLHNEQFF; cdr3_nt: TGTGCCAGCAGCCTCCACAATGAGCAGTTCTTC
v_call: TRBV7-2; j_call: TRBJ2-3; clone_size: few; d_call: NA; cdr3_aa: CASSTRAGSWVRDTQYF; cdr3_nt: TGTGCCAGCAGCACGCGAGCCGGGAGTTGGGTTAGGGATACGCAGTATTTT
v_call: TRBV27; j_call: TRBJ1-2; clone_size: NA; d_call: TRBD1; cdr3_aa: CASSSGQGPNYGYTF; cdr3_nt: TGTGCCAGCAGTTCGGGACAGGGGCCCAACTATGGCTACACCTTC
v_call: TRBV28; j_call: TRBJ2-3; clone_size: NA; d_call: NA; cdr3_aa: CASNIRTDTQYF; cdr3_nt: TGTGCCAGCAATATCAGAACAGATACGCAGTATTTT
v_call: TRBV7-2; j_call: TRBJ2-2; clone_size: NA; d_call: TRBD2; cdr3_aa: CASSPGTSGSRDTGELFF; cdr3_nt: TGTGCCAGCAGCCCGGGGACTAGCGGGAGCAGGGACACCGGGGAGCTGTTTTTT
v_call: TRBV7-2; j_call: TRBJ1-3; clone_size: once; d_call: NA; cdr3_aa: CASSRRQEISGNTIYF; cdr3_nt: TGTGCCAGCAGCCGGAGGCAGGAGATTTCTGGAAACACCATATATTTT
v_call: TRBV19; j_call: TRBJ2-3; clone_size: NA; d_call: NA; cdr3_aa: CASSIGTAATDTQYF; cdr3_nt: TGTGCCAGTAGTATAGGAACGGCTGCCACAGATACGCAGTATTTT
v_call: TRBV5-1; j_call: TRBJ1-4; clone_size: NA; d_call: NA; cdr3_aa: CASSLGLSATGSVF; cdr3_nt: TGCGCCAGCAGCTTGGGGCTCTCGGCGACAGGCTCGGTTTTT
v_call: TRBV28; j_call: TRBJ1-5; clone_size: NA; d_call: NA; cdr3_aa: CASSFRRSRGNQPQHF; cdr3_nt: TGTGCCAGCAGTTTCCGCAGGAGTCGGGGCAATCAGCCCCAGCATTTT
v_call: TRBV6-1; j_call: TRBJ2-2; clone_size: NA; d_call: TRBD2; cdr3_aa: CASSGGRANTGELFF; cdr3_nt: TGTGCCAGCAGTGGGGGGAGGGCGAACACCGGGGAGCTGTTTTTT
v_call: TRBV29-1; j_call: TRBJ2-7; clone_size: NA; d_call: NA; cdr3_aa: CSVRGLLHSYEQYF; cdr3_nt: TGCAGCGTGCGGGGCCTACTTCACTCCTACGAGCAGTACTTC
v_call: TRBV30; j_call: TRBJ1-5; clone_size: NA; d_call: NA; cdr3_aa: CAWSVGYNQPQHF; cdr3_nt: TGTGCCTGGAGTGTGGGTTATAATCAGCCCCAGCATTTT
v_call: TRBV30; j_call: TRBJ2-1; clone_size: few; d_call: NA; cdr3_aa: CAWRGGLGYSNEQFF; cdr3_nt: TGTGCCTGGAGGGGGGGGCTCGGGTACTCCAATGAGCAGTTCTTC
v_call: TRBV7-9; j_call: TRBJ2-3; clone_size: NA; d_call: NA; cdr3_aa: CASSLFGRSTDTQYF; cdr3_nt: TGTGCCAGCAGCTTGTTCGGTAGAAGCACAGATACGCAGTATTTT
v_call: TRBV5-1; j_call: TRBJ2-3; clone_size: few; d_call: NA; cdr3_aa: CASSLAQGPSTDTQYF; cdr3_nt: TGCGCCAGCAGCTTGGCACAGGGACCGAGCACAGATACGCAGTATTTT
v_call: TRBV5-1; j_call: TRBJ2-7; clone_size: NA; d_call: TRBD1; cdr3_aa: CASSPGQVTSSYEQYF; cdr3_nt: TGCGCCAGCAGCCCCGGACAGGTTACAAGCTCCTACGAGCAGTACTTC
v_call: TRBV5-1; j_call: TRBJ1-1; clone_size: NA; d_call: NA; cdr3_aa: CASSVGDGTKNTEAFF; cdr3_nt: TGCGCCAGCAGCGTGGGGGACGGGACGAAGAACACTGAAGCTTTCTTT
v_call: TRBV7-2; j_call: TRBJ2-7; clone_size: NA; d_call: NA; cdr3_aa: CASSFRTGSGEQYF; cdr3_nt: TGTGCCAGCAGCTTTAGAACAGGGTCGGGCGAGCAGTACTTC
v_call: TRBV5-8; j_call: TRBJ2-3; clone_size: NA; d_call: NA; cdr3_aa: CASSTGLIETDTQYF; cdr3_nt: TGTGCCAGCAGCACAGGACTTATCGAGACAGATACGCAGTATTTT
v_call: TRBV30; j_call: TRBJ2-5; clone_size: few; d_call: NA; cdr3_aa: CAWRPGSQETQYF; cdr3_nt: TGTGCCTGGAGACCTGGTAGCCAAGAGACCCAGTACTTC
v_call: TRBV6-1; j_call: TRBJ2-1; clone_size: NA; d_call: TRBD2; cdr3_aa: CASGDSGSFHNEQFF; cdr3_nt: TGTGCCAGCGGGGATAGCGGGAGTTTCCACAATGAGCAGTTCTTC
v_call: TRBV28; j_call: TRBJ1-1; clone_size: NA; d_call: NA; cdr3_aa: CASSLTGSTEAFF; cdr3_nt: TGTGCCAGCAGTCTTACAGGGAGCACTGAAGCTTTCTTT
v_call: TRBV5-1; j_call: TRBJ2-5; clone_size: NA; d_call: TRBD2; cdr3_aa: CASSFLALAGDGETQYF; cdr3_nt: TGCGCCAGCAGCTTTTTGGCACTAGCGGGAGACGGGGAGACCCAGTACTTC
v_call: TRBV27; j_call: TRBJ2-7; clone_size: NA; d_call: NA; cdr3_aa: CASSYSMPGLQYEQYF; cdr3_nt: TGTGCCAGCAGTTACTCGATGCCTGGACTTCAATACGAGCAGTACTTC
v_call: TRBV11-2; j_call: TRBJ2-7; clone_size: few; d_call: TRBD1; cdr3_aa: CASSLEYQGASYEQYF; cdr3_nt: TGTGCCAGCAGCTTAGAGTACCAGGGGGCCTCCTACGAGCAGTACTTC
v_call: TRBV18; j_call: TRBJ2-1; clone_size: few; d_call: TRBD2; cdr3_aa: CASSPASGRGTREQFF; cdr3_nt: TGTGCCAGCTCACCCGCTAGCGGGAGGGGGACTCGTGAGCAGTTCTTC
v_call: TRBV9; j_call: TRBJ2-5; clone_size: few; d_call: TRBD2; cdr3_aa: CASSVGLGGLAGGWQETQYF; cdr3_nt: TGTGCCAGCAGCGTAGGATTAGGGGGACTAGCGGGAGGCTGGCAAGAGACCCAGTACTTC
v_call: TRBV6-1; j_call: TRBJ2-7; clone_size: NA; d_call: TRBD2; cdr3_aa: CASSEGGGSYEQYF; cdr3_nt: TGTGCCAGCAGTGAAGGGGGCGGGAGTTACGAGCAGTACTTC
v_call: TRBV2; j_call: TRBJ1-1; clone_size: NA; d_call: NA; cdr3_aa: CASSKQVEKEAFF; cdr3_nt: TGTGCCAGCAGCAAGCAGGTCGAAAAAGAAGCTTTCTTT
v_call: TRBV10-3; j_call: TRBJ2-5; clone_size: NA; d_call: NA; cdr3_aa: CAISSDRETQYF; cdr3_nt: TGTGCCATCAGCTCCGACAGGGAGACCCAGTACTTC
v_call: TRBV6-5; j_call: TRBJ1-3; clone_size: NA; d_call: NA; cdr3_aa: CASKRGLSSGNTIYF; cdr3_nt: TGTGCCAGCAAGAGGGGACTGAGCTCTGGAAACACCATATATTTT